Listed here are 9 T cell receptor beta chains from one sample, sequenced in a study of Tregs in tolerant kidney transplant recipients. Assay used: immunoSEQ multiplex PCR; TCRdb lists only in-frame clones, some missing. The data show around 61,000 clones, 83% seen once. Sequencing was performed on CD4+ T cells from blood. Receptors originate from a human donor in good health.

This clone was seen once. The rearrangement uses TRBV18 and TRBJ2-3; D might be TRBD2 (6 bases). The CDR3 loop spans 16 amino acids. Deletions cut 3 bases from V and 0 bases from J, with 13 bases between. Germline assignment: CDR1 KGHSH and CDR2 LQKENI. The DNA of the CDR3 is TGTGCCAGCTCACCTGCCCGGCGGGGTAGCACAGATACGCAGTATTTT. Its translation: CASSPARRGSTDTQYF.

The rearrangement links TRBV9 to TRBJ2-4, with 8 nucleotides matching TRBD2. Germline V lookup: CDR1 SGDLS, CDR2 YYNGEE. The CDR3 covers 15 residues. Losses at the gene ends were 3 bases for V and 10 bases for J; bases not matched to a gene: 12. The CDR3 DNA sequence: TGTGCCAGCAGCGCCACGGGGGGGCCCTTCTCGATTCAGTACTTC. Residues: CASSATGGPFSIQYF.

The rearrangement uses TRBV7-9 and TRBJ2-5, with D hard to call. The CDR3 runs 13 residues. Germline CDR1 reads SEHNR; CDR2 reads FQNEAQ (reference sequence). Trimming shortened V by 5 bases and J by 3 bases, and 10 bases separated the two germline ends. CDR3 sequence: CASSRDPKETQYF. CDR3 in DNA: TGTGCCAGCAGCAGAGACCCTAAAGAGACCCAGTACTTC.

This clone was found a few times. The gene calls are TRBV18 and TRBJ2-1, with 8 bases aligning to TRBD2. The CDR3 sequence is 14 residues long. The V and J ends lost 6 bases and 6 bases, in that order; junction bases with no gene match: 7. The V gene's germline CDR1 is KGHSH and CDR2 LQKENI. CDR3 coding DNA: TGTGCCAGCTCCGGGCTAGCGGGTTTCAATGAGCAGTTCTTC. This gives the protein CASSGLAGFNEQFF.

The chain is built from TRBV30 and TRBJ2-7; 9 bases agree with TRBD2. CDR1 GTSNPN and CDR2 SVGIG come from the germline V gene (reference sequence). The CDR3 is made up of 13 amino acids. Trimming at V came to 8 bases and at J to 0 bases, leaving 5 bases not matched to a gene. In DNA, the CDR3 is TGTGCCCTCGGACTAGCGAGCTCCTACGAGCAGTACTTC. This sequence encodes CALGLASSYEQYF.

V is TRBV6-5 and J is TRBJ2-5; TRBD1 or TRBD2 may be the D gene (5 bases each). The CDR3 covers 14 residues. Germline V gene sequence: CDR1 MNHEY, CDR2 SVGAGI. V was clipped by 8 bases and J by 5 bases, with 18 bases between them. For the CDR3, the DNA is TGTGCCAGCGGAGGATGGGACCGGGTCGAGACCCAGTACTTC. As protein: CASGGWDRVETQYF.

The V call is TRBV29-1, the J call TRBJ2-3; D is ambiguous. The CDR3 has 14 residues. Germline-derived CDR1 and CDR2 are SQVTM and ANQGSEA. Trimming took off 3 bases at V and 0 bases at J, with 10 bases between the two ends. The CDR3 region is CSVEGYTSTDTQYF. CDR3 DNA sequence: TGCAGCGTTGAGGGTTATACTAGCACAGATACGCAGTATTTT.

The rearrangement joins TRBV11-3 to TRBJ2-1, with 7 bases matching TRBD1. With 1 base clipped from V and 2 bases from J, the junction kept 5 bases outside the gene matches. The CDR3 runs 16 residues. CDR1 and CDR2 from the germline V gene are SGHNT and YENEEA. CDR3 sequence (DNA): TGTGCCAGCAGCTTAGTACTACAGGGGACCTACAATGAGCAGTTCTTC. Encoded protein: CASSLVLQGTYNEQFF.

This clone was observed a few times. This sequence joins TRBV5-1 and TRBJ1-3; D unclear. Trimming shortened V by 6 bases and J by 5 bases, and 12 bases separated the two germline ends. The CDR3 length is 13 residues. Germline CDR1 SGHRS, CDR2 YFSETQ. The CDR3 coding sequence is TGCGCCAGCAAACTGGGTCCTCGAAACACCATATATTTT. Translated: CASKLGPRNTIYF.